One and the same sample provided the 14 T cell receptor beta chains below, sequenced in a study of control samples from healthy donors and cancer patients. The method was immunoSEQ multiplex PCR; TCRdb's version includes in-frame clones alone and lacks a portion of them. The data contain under 200,000 clones, around 94% of them singletons. The sequenced sample consisted of PBMCs. Receptor source: a man aged 60-69 years with colorectal cancer.

The chain joins TRBV30 to TRBJ1-6; no reliable D call. V was cut by 4 bases and J by 12 bases, with 13 bases left in between. The CDR3 covers 12 residues. Germline V gene data show CDR1 as GTSNPN and CDR2 as SVGIG (reference sequence). The chain's CDR3 is CAWNLLTGPLHF. CDR3 nucleotides: TGTGCCTGGAACCTCCTCACGGGACCCCTCCACTTT.

The rearrangement joins TRBV3-1 (or the pseudogene TRBV3-2) to TRBJ1-6; weak D call: TRBD1 (5 bases). Germline-derived CDR1 and CDR2 are LGHDT and YNNKEL (reference sequence). The V end lost 5 bases, the J end lost 6 bases, and 14 bases lay between the germline ends. The CDR3 loop spans 15 amino acids. The CDR3 is CASSAQSTANSPLHF. The CDR3 bases are TGTGCCAGCAGCGCACAATCGACAGCTAATTCACCCCTCCACTTT.

Concerning this clone: The sample holds other DNA sequences that translate to the same CDR3. The CDR3 region has the DNA TGTGCCAGCAGCCTTCTAGGGAGCACAGATACGCAGTATTTT. This encodes CASSLLGSTDTQYF. This chain connects TRBV6-5 to TRBJ2-3; D call uncertain. The CDR3 has 14 residues. V was clipped by 6 bases and J by 0 bases, with 10 bases between them. CDR1 and CDR2 (germline): MNHEY, SVGAGI.

In regard to this clone: The sample contains more than one DNA sequence encoding this CDR3. The chain recombines TRBV12-3 or TRBV12-4 with TRBJ1-1; D gene ambiguous. The CDR3 totals 13 residues. Trimming left V 5 bases short and J 0 bases short, with 7 bases between. The CDR3: CASSQLMNTEAFF. In DNA form, the CDR3 reads TGTGCCAGCAGTCAACTCATGAACACTGAAGCTTTCTTT.

The chain couples TRBV11-3 to TRBJ2-1, with 8 bases fitting TRBD2. V gave up 6 bases and J gave up 3 bases; unmatched junction bases: 7. The CDR3 is 15 residues long. The germline CDR1 and CDR2 sequences are SGHNT and YENEEA. This CDR3 reads CASSARGDDYNEQFF. The CDR3 region has the DNA TGTGCCAGCAGTGCGCGGGGGGATGACTACAATGAGCAGTTCTTC.

This chain uses TRBV6-5 with TRBJ2-3; D is unresolved. Germline CDR1 reads MNHEY; CDR2 reads SVGAGI. V was shortened by 6 bases and J by 4 bases, with 8 bases between the two germline ends. The CDR3 loop spans 12 amino acids. Written as DNA, the CDR3 is TGTGCCAGCAGCCAAAACGCAGATACGCAGTATTTT. Protein sequence: CASSQNADTQYF.

J is TRBJ1-5 and V is TRBV23-1; no clear D. TRBV23-1 is assigned to the ORF class and has an uncertain function. With 0 bases removed from V and 3 bases from J, the gap between germline ends came to 9 bases. The CDR3 contains 15 residues. CDR3 in amino acids: CASSQSWQVNQPQHF. As DNA, the CDR3 is TGCGCCAGCAGTCAATCGTGGCAAGTCAATCAGCCCCAGCATTTT.

The V call is TRBV11-2, the J call TRBJ1-1; D gene uncertain. With 0 bases removed from V and 0 bases from J, the gap between germline ends came to 11 bases. Germline V gene data show CDR1 as SGHAT and CDR2 as FQNNGV. CDR3 length: 16 amino acids. CDR3 sequence reads: CASSLEVGIMNTEAFF. The CDR3 nucleotides read TGTGCCAGCAGCTTAGAGGTAGGGATTATGAACACTGAAGCTTTCTTT.

This chain joins TRBV10-1 and TRBJ1-6; a weak D match, TRBD1 (5 bases). The CDR3 runs to 13 residues. Germline CDR1 and CDR2: WNHNN and SYGVQD (reference sequence). The V and J ends lost 9 bases and 4 bases respectively, with 10 bases between them. The CDR3 here is CASQAGYNSPLHF. In DNA, the CDR3 is TGCGCCAGTCAAGCAGGGTATAATTCACCCCTCCACTTT.

The chain links TRBV5-1 to TRBJ1-1, with D maybe TRBD1 (6 bases). V was shortened by 7 bases and J by 4 bases, with 17 bases between the two germline ends. CDR3 length: 14 residues. Germline V gives CDR1 SGHRS, CDR2 YFSETQ. The CDR3 protein is CASREGGRSTEAFF. CDR3 DNA: TGCGCCAGCCGGGAGGGGGGCAGGAGCACTGAAGCTTTCTTT. The whole variable domain, remainder taken from reference TRBV5-1 and TRBJ1-1, is KAGVTQTPRYLIKTRGQQVTLSCSPISGHRSVSWYQQTPGQGLQFLFEYFSETQRNKGNFPGRFSGRQFSNSRSEMNVSTLELGDSALYLCASREGGRSTEAFFGQGTRLTVV.

This chain uses TRBV5-5 with TRBJ1-5; 8 bases agree with TRBD1. V lost 4 bases, J lost 7 bases, and 7 bases stayed unmatched. The CDR3 extends over 14 amino acids. Germline CDR1 reads SGHKS; CDR2 reads YYEKEE (reference sequence). CDR3 sequence: CASSPDRARQPQHF. The CDR3, as DNA: TGTGCCAGCAGCCCGGACAGGGCAAGACAGCCCCAGCATTTT.

The V gene is TRBV6-4, the J gene TRBJ1-5, with TRBD1 matching 9 bases. V was clipped by 2 bases and J by 0 bases; unmatched bases: 8. This CDR3 region has 18 residues. From germline, CDR1 is MRHNA and CDR2 SNTAGT. The CDR3 nucleotides read TGTGCCAGCAGTGACGGGGGGACAGGGCAATATAGCAATCAGCCCCAGCATTTT. Amino acid sequence: CASSDGGTGQYSNQPQHF.

This chain joins TRBV27 and TRBJ2-1; no clear D gene. Trimming shortened V by 3 bases and J by 5 bases, and 2 bases separated the two germline ends. Germline CDR1 MNHEY, CDR2 SMNVEV (reference sequence). This CDR3 has 11 residues. The CDR3 DNA sequence: TGTGCCAGCAGTTTTAACAATGAGCAGTTCTTC. This translates into CASSFNNEQFF.

The V call is TRBV9, the J call TRBJ1-6; D gene ambiguous. This CDR3 is 16 amino acids long. The V end was cut by 0 bases, the J end by 6 bases, with 13 bases between. The germline V gene encodes CDR1 SGDLS and CDR2 YYNGEE. In nucleotides, the CDR3 is TGTGCCAGCAGCGTAGAACCCGGGGATCGTAATTCACCCCTCCACTTT. It specifies CASSVEPGDRNSPLHF.